This entry describes one T cell receptor (beta chain). Its antigen remains unknown. It was with random hexamers that roughly 0.45 to 1 ug RNA was reverse transcribed. TCRdb passed the immunoSEQ multiplex PCR reads through MiXCR, listing each CDR3 protein once. The top ten clones hold 0.09% to 0.1% of a sample with approximately 180,000 distinct CDR3 sequences, approximately 95% of them seen once. The data were obtained in a study of CD8 T cells in Susac syndrome. The V gene's germline CDR1 is SNHLY and CDR2 FYNNEI. The CDR3 runs 12 residues. V was shortened by 3 bases and J by 10 bases, with 7 bases between the two germline ends. Whole-study results and caveats: As the study acknowledged, the number of individuals who were part of its TCR sequencing and HLA analysis was relatively small.

The sequencing input was CD4+ T cells from PBMCs. The chain recombines TRBV2 with TRBJ1-6; the D is unclear. The clonotype comes from a human donor with multiple sclerosis. CDR3 DNA sequence: TGTGCCAGCAGTGAGCGCTGGTCACCCCTCCACTTT. This sequence encodes CASSERWSPLHF.